Listed here are 16 T cell receptor beta chains from one sample, sequenced in a study of blood T cell repertoires in COVID-19. The data were produced by immunoSEQ multiplex PCR, yet TCRdb's version contains in-frame clones alone and is incomplete. The data contain 100,000 to 150,000 clones, around 74% of them seen just once; the ten biggest clones take up around 5.2%. Source material: peripheral blood. The receptor set was obtained from a man aged 55 to 70 with acute or convalescent COVID-19.

The rearrangement uses TRBV11-2 and TRBJ1-1; tentative D call: TRBD1 (5 bases). This CDR3 comprises 15 residues. The germline V and J ends were trimmed by 5 bases and 6 bases, with 19 bases remaining between them. Germline V gives CDR1 SGHAT, CDR2 FQNNGV. The CDR3 DNA reads as TGTGCCAGCAGCACAAACAGGCCACGGGCTTCTGAAGCTTTCTTT. Translating gives CASSTNRPRASEAFF.

The rearrangement uses TRBV11-1 and TRBJ2-7, with 10 positions matching TRBD1. V was pared by 5 bases and J by 4 bases, with 5 bases of the junction left unmatched. This CDR3 region has 14 residues. From germline, CDR1 is SGHAT and CDR2 FQDESV (reference sequence). In nucleotides, the CDR3 is TGTGCCAGCAGCCCGGGACAGGGGAAGTACGAGCAGTACTTC. This sequence encodes CASSPGQGKYEQYF.

The chain employs TRBV5-5 and TRBJ1-1; no definite D call. Trimming shortened V by 1 base and J by 0 bases, and 7 bases separated the two germline ends. The CDR3 has 14 residues. The germline CDR1 and CDR2 sequences are SGHKS and YYEKEE (reference sequence). The CDR3 loop reads CASSLLSVNTEAFF. The DNA for the CDR3 is TGTGCCAGCAGCTTGCTGTCGGTGAACACTGAAGCTTTCTTT. The complete variable domain, with remaining parts taken from reference TRBV5-5 and TRBJ1-1, reads DAGVTQSPTHLIKTRGQQVTLRCSPISGHKSVSWYQQVLGQGPQFIFQYYEKEERGRGNFPDRFSARQFPNYSSELNVNALLLGDSALYLCASSLLSVNTEAFFGQGTRLTVV.

The chain recombines TRBV6-5 with TRBJ1-3; possibly TRBD1 for D (5 bases). The V and J ends lost 8 bases and 2 bases respectively, with 13 bases between them. The CDR3 is made up of 14 amino acids. CDR1 and CDR2 (germline): MNHEY, SVGAGI. CDR3: CASRRGEAGNTIYF. DNA of the CDR3: TGTGCCAGCCGGCGGGGGGAGGCTGGAAACACCATATATTTT.

In DNA, the CDR3 is TGTGCCAGCAGTGAAGGGCTAGCGGGGGCCAATACGCAGTATTTT. It codes for CASSEGLAGANTQYF. This chain joins TRBV6-1 and TRBJ2-3; 10 bases agree with TRBD2. After removal of 1 base from V and 7 bases from J, the junction contained 5 bases not matched to a gene. The CDR3 runs to 15 residues. From germline, CDR1 is MNHNS and CDR2 SASEGT.

The chain combines TRBV20-1 with TRBJ2-7, with D perhaps TRBD2 (6 bases). Trimming shortened V by 3 bases and J by 1 base, and 13 bases separated the two germline ends. This CDR3 has 14 residues. The germline V gene has CDR1 DFQATT and CDR2 SNEGSKA (reference sequence). CDR3 sequence: CSASTAGPSYEQYF. The CDR3 bases are TGCAGTGCTAGTACCGCGGGACCTTCCTACGAGCAGTACTTC.

The chain is built from TRBV18 and TRBJ2-7, with D possibly TRBD2 on 5 matching bases. The CDR3 runs 13 residues. The germline CDR1 and CDR2 sequences are KGHSH and LQKENI. V lost 2 bases, J lost 7 bases, and 12 bases lay in between. As DNA, the CDR3 is TGTGCCAGCTCACCATTCACGGGAAGTGAGCAGTACTTC. Its protein product is CASSPFTGSEQYF.

This chain connects TRBV19 to TRBJ1-1; no definite D call. The germline CDR1 and CDR2 sequences are LNHDA and SQIVND (reference sequence). This CDR3 comprises 14 residues. V dropped 7 bases and J dropped 0 bases, with 12 bases sitting between them. CDR3 in DNA: TGTGCCAGTACCCAGGCCAAGATGAACACTGAAGCTTTCTTT. Residues: CASTQAKMNTEAFF.

The V call is TRBV29-1, the J call TRBJ1-4; possible D gene TRBD1, 5 bases. This CDR3 is 17 amino acids long. The V gene's germline CDR1 is SQVTM and CDR2 ANQGSEA. The V end lost 3 bases, the J end lost 2 bases, and 19 bases lay between the germline ends. CDR3 loop: CSVETRSGWETNEKLFF. The CDR3 coding sequence is TGCAGCGTTGAGACTAGGTCAGGGTGGGAGACTAATGAAAAACTGTTTTTT.

The rearrangement joins TRBV10-3 to TRBJ2-7; TRBD1 might be the D (6 bases). This CDR3 has 14 amino acids. V lost 3 bases to trimming and J lost 8 bases, with 17 bases between them. From germline, CDR1 is ENHRY and CDR2 SYGVKD. The CDR3 region is CAISDQDSGRQQYF. CDR3 nucleotide sequence: TGTGCCATCAGTGATCAGGACAGTGGTCGGCAGCAGTACTTC.

V usage is TRBV2 and J usage is TRBJ1-1; D uncertain. The CDR3 totals 16 residues. V lost 1 base, J lost 5 bases, and 17 bases lay in between. Germline CDR1 SNHLY, CDR2 FYNNEI. For the CDR3, the DNA is TGTGCCAGCAGTGAAGGAGGGTTGAGAGGGAGGACTGAAGCTTTCTTT. Protein sequence: CASSEGGLRGRTEAFF.

The chain recombines TRBV7-9 with TRBJ2-3; 16 bases align to TRBD2. Per germline, CDR1 SEHNR and CDR2 FQNEAQ (reference sequence). J lost 2 bases, V lost 5 bases, and 4 bases had no gene match. The CDR3 totals 17 residues. CDR3 DNA sequence: TGTGCCAGCAGCCAAGGGACTAGCGGGAGGGCCACAGATACGCAGTATTTT. Protein sequence: CASSQGTSGRATDTQYF.

The rearrangement uses TRBV2 and TRBJ1-5; TRBD1 is a possible D gene (5 bases). In germline, CDR1 is SNHLY, CDR2 FYNNEI. V gave up 9 bases and J gave up 0 bases, with 12 bases separating them. CDR3 length: 14 amino acids. CDR3 DNA sequence: TGTGCCAGTACCGGACAAAATAGCAATCAGCCCCAGCATTTT. The encoded protein is CASTGQNSNQPQHF.

The chain is built from TRBV7-2 and TRBJ2-2; the match to TRBD1 covers 10 bases. The CDR3 runs to 16 residues. Germline CDR1 is SGHTA and CDR2 is FQGNSA. V trimming: 5 bases; J trimming: 5 bases; junction bases outside the gene matches: 8. CDR3 residues: CASSPQGQGVTGELFF. The DNA of the CDR3 is TGTGCCAGCAGCCCACAAGGACAGGGGGTGACCGGGGAGCTGTTTTTT.

The chain employs TRBV25-1 and TRBJ2-2; 8 nucleotides line up with TRBD1. The CDR3 covers 15 residues. V shed 2 bases, J shed 4 bases, and the junction held 3 bases outside the gene matches. Germline-derived CDR1 and CDR2 are MGHDK and SYGVNS. The CDR3 DNA reads TGTGCCAGCAGTGAAGACAGGGGTGCCACCGGGGAGCTGTTTTTT. It is translated as CASSEDRGATGELFF.

The CDR3 coding sequence is TGTGCCTGGAGCCGCTCGGAGCAGGGATCCTATGGCTACACCTTC. Encoded protein: CAWSRSEQGSYGYTF. The chain couples TRBV30 to TRBJ1-2; tentative D call: TRBD1 (5 bases). The CDR3 has 15 amino acids. Trimming removed 3 bases from V and 4 bases from J, with 18 bases in between. From germline, CDR1 is GTSNPN and CDR2 SVGIG (reference sequence).